The 10 T cell receptor beta chains given below trace back to one sample, sequenced in a study of blood T cell repertoires in COVID-19. Sequenced by immunoSEQ multiplex PCR; TCRdb stores in-frame clones only, minus some. The sample carries some 300,000 clones, just under 90% recorded once. Sequencing was performed on peripheral blood. Source of these receptors: a woman aged 45-60 years with COVID-19, enrolled during active disease.

The chain joins TRBV5-1 to TRBJ1-1, with D perhaps TRBD1 (5 bases). Between the trimmed V and J ends, which lost 3 bases and 1 base, there was a span of 10 bases. This CDR3 contains 14 residues. The V gene's germline CDR1 is SGHRS and CDR2 YFSETQ. The CDR3 region has the DNA TGCGCCAGCAGCTGGGCGGGGCAGAACACTGAAGCTTTCTTT. It specifies CASSWAGQNTEAFF.

The chain recombines TRBV30 with TRBJ1-4, with TRBD1 matching over 7 bases. The CDR3 is 14 amino acids. The J segment lost 2 bases and the V segment lost 2 bases, leaving 2 bases of the junction unmatched. CDR1 is GTSNPN and CDR2 is SVGIG in the germline V gene (reference sequence). CDR3 sequence reads: CAWSRQGTNEKLFF. CDR3 bases: TGTGCCTGGAGTCGACAGGGCACTAATGAAAAACTGTTTTTT.

Only one count was recorded for this clone. The CDR3 here is CASSQDSSDRGQYEQYF. The CDR3 DNA follows: TGTGCCAGCAGCCAAGATAGTTCGGACAGGGGACAATACGAGCAGTACTTC. V usage is TRBV3-1 (or the pseudogene TRBV3-2) and J usage is TRBJ2-7; 9 nucleotides align to TRBD1. The CDR3 is made up of 17 amino acids. Germline values: CDR1 LGHDT, CDR2 YNNKEL (reference sequence). Losses at the gene ends were 0 bases for V and 4 bases for J; bases not matched to a gene: 10.

This clone was observed a few times. The rearrangement links TRBV30 to TRBJ1-6; 7 nucleotides match TRBD1. Germline CDR1 GTSNPN, CDR2 SVGIG (reference sequence). The CDR3 is 16 residues long. Trimming removed 4 bases from V and 5 bases from J; junction bases left unmatched: 11. The CDR3 DNA sequence: TGTGCCTGGACTCTCCCCCGTACAGGGGATAATTCACCCCTCCACTTT. Translation gives CAWTLPRTGDNSPLHF.

The gene calls are TRBV4-1 and TRBJ2-3; D may be TRBD2 (6 bases). The CDR3 is made up of 16 amino acids. The germline V gene has CDR1 MGHRA and CDR2 YSYEKL. The V and J ends lost 2 bases and 2 bases respectively, with 14 bases between them. CDR3 sequence reads: CASSQPWAGNTDTQYF. The CDR3 bases are TGCGCCAGCAGCCAACCTTGGGCGGGGAACACAGATACGCAGTATTTT.

The V call is TRBV5-4, the J call TRBJ1-4; D is perhaps TRBD1 (5 bases). V was clipped by 3 bases and J by 8 bases, with 17 bases between them. The CDR3 totals 15 residues. The germline V gene encodes CDR1 SGHNT and CDR2 YYREEE (reference sequence). CDR3 DNA: TGTGCCAGCAGCTCGACAGAGGCGCAAAGGGAAAAACTGTTTTTT. Residues: CASSSTEAQREKLFF.

The chain combines TRBV7-8 with TRBJ1-6, with D hard to call. This CDR3 region has 17 residues. Germline CDR1 reads SGHVS; CDR2 reads FQNEAQ. Trimming stripped 1 base from V and 0 bases from J, with 10 bases between. Written as DNA, the CDR3 is TGTGCCAGCAGCTTAGTAATCCAAGCCTCCTATAATTCACCCCTCCACTTT. Its translation is CASSLVIQASYNSPLHF. The full variable domain, with the rest looked up from reference TRBV7-8 and TRBJ1-6, is GAGVSQSPRYKVAKRGQDVALRCDPISGHVSLFWYQQALGQGPEFLTYFQNEAQLDKSGLPSDRFFAERPEGSVSTLKIQRTQQEDSAVYLCASSLVIQASYNSPLHFGNGTRLTVT.

The gene calls are TRBV4-1 and TRBJ2-7; 7 nucleotides align to TRBD2. V lost 1 base to trimming and J lost 3 bases; unmatched junction nucleotides: 3. The CDR3 is 14 amino acids. Germline values: CDR1 MGHRA, CDR2 YSYEKL. The CDR3 nucleotides are TGCGCCAGCAGCCAAGTCGGCGGGAGCTACGAGCAGTACTTC. This sequence encodes CASSQVGGSYEQYF.

A single count supports this clone. The V and J genes are TRBV27 and TRBJ2-6; a weak D match, TRBD2 (5 bases). Germline CDR1 and CDR2: MNHEY and SMNVEV (reference sequence). V dropped 4 bases and J dropped 2 bases, with 12 bases sitting between them. The CDR3 has 16 residues. CDR3 in DNA: TGTGCCAGCAGTTCCGGACTCCGGACTGGGGCCAACGTCCTGACTTTC. Translated, it gives CASSSGLRTGANVLTF.

The chain couples TRBV6-5 to TRBJ1-5; 7 positions match TRBD1. With V trimmed by 5 bases and J by 0 bases, 4 bases remained unmatched. The CDR3 runs 15 residues. CDR1 and CDR2 from the germline V gene are MNHEY and SVGAGI. CDR3 sequence reads: CASSRDSYSNQPQHF. The CDR3 DNA sequence: TGTGCCAGCAGTAGGGACAGTTATAGCAATCAGCCCCAGCATTTT.